These T cell receptor beta chains were read from a single sample in a study of beta chain features in type 1 diabetes. Generated by immunoSEQ multiplex PCR, the TCRdb table keeps only in-frame clones and is missing some. The top ten clones hold around 0.05% of a sample with roughly 250,000 clones, over 65% of them seen once. The specimen sequenced was naive CD4+ T cells from blood. The receptors were sampled from a man aged 25 to 40 in good health. The CDR3 runs from the conserved cysteine through the conserved F or W. A D gene is named only where the DNA matches it firmly. Where a row states a size, it is once, few, many or the class of an expanded clone; other rows omit it.

size: NA; D: NA; J: TRBJ1-4; V: TRBV30; CDR3: CAWSQKGEKLFF; DNA: TGTGCCTGGAGTCAAAAAGGAGAAAAACTGTTTTTT
size: few; D: NA; J: TRBJ2-7; V: TRBV29-1; CDR3: CSVGPQGRYEQYF; DNA: TGCAGCGTCGGGCCACAGGGAAGGTACGAGCAGTACTTC
size: NA; D: NA; J: TRBJ2-6; V: TRBV28; CDR3: CASSSGRLSGANVLTF; DNA: TGTGCCAGCAGTTCGGGACGTCTCTCTGGGGCCAACGTCCTGACTTTC
size: NA; D: NA; J: TRBJ2-5; V: TRBV7-2; CDR3: CASSPLGGGRETQYF; DNA: TGTGCCAGCAGCCCACTGGGGGGCGGGCGAGAGACCCAGTACTTC
size: NA; D: NA; J: TRBJ2-7; V: TRBV30; CDR3: CAWSVEVFEQYF; DNA: TGTGCCTGGAGTGTTGAGGTGTTCGAGCAGTACTTC
size: few; D: NA; J: TRBJ2-7; V: TRBV30; CDR3: CAWSEQGKRYEQYF; DNA: TGTGCCTGGAGTGAACAGGGTAAAAGGTACGAGCAGTACTTC
size: NA; D: NA; J: TRBJ2-1; V: TRBV28; CDR3: CASSRPRHPYNEQFF; DNA: TGTGCCAGCAGTCGCCCTAGGCACCCCTACAATGAGCAGTTCTTC
size: NA; D: NA; J: TRBJ2-7; V: TRBV18; CDR3: CASSSGQSYEQYF; DNA: TGTGCCAGCTCATCTGGACAGTCCTACGAGCAGTACTTC
size: once; D: NA; J: TRBJ2-1; V: TRBV19; CDR3: CASSTHNEQFF; DNA: TGTGCCAGTAGTACGCACAATGAGCAGTTCTTC
size: NA; D: NA; J: TRBJ2-1; V: TRBV7-9; CDR3: CASTGNGNEQFF; DNA: TGTGCCAGCACCGGGAATGGGAATGAGCAGTTCTTC
size: NA; D: NA; J: TRBJ2-5; V: TRBV19; CDR3: CASSPGTLKETQYF; DNA: TGTGCCAGTAGTCCCGGGACCCTGAAAGAGACCCAGTACTTC
size: NA; D: NA; J: TRBJ2-7; V: TRBV7-2; CDR3: CASSLARGQTYEQYF; DNA: TGTGCCAGCAGCTTAGCTCGGGGTCAAACCTACGAGCAGTACTTC
size: NA; D: NA; J: TRBJ1-1; V: TRBV30; CDR3: CAWSGNRRDTEAFF; DNA: TGTGCCTGGAGCGGTAACCGGCGGGACACTGAAGCTTTCTTT
size: NA; D: NA; J: TRBJ2-1; V: TRBV9; CDR3: CASSGTFYNEQFF; DNA: TGTGCCAGCAGCGGGACATTTTACAATGAGCAGTTCTTC
size: NA; D: NA; J: TRBJ2-7; V: TRBV15; CDR3: CATSRDLGEQYF; DNA: TGTGCCACCAGCAGAGATCTAGGAGAGCAGTACTTC
size: NA; D: NA; J: TRBJ2-3; V: TRBV30; CDR3: CAWSVLKDTQYF; DNA: TGTGCCTGGAGTGTACTGAAAGATACGCAGTATTTT
size: NA; D: NA; J: TRBJ2-3; V: TRBV25-1; CDR3: CASSDGKGPSTDTQYF; DNA: TGTGCCAGCAGTGATGGAAAGGGCCCTAGCACAGATACGCAGTATTTT
size: NA; D: TRBD2; J: TRBJ2-3; V: TRBV7-8; CDR3: CASSWGLAVTDTQYF; DNA: TGTGCCAGCAGCTGGGGACTAGCGGTCACAGATACGCAGTATTTT
size: NA; D: TRBD1; J: TRBJ1-2; V: TRBV5-6; CDR3: CASRYTGAYGYTF; DNA: TGTGCCAGCAGGTATACAGGGGCCTATGGCTACACCTTC
size: few; D: TRBD2; J: TRBJ2-1; V: TRBV5-1; CDR3: CASSLSPAGGEEQFF; DNA: TGCGCCAGCAGCTTGAGTCCAGCGGGAGGGGAGGAGCAGTTCTTC
size: NA; D: TRBD1; J: TRBJ1-2; V: TRBV7-2; CDR3: CASSPDRSYGYTF; DNA: TGTGCCAGCAGCCCGGACAGGAGTTATGGCTACACCTTC
size: NA; D: NA; J: TRBJ2-7; V: TRBV30; CDR3: CAWSVPTGLGEQYF; DNA: TGTGCCTGGAGTGTACCCACAGGGTTGGGAGAGCAGTACTTC
size: NA; D: NA; J: TRBJ2-5; V: TRBV14; CDR3: CASRRDGRETQYF; DNA: TGTGCCAGCCGCCGGGACGGGAGAGAGACCCAGTACTTC
size: few; D: NA; J: TRBJ2-3; V: TRBV7-9; CDR3: CASRYFPSTDTQYF; DNA: TGTGCCAGCAGATACTTTCCCTCGACAGATACGCAGTATTTT
size: NA; D: NA; J: TRBJ2-3; V: TRBV4-2; CDR3: CASSQPIRADTQYF; DNA: TGTGCCAGCAGCCAACCCATCCGAGCAGATACGCAGTATTTT
size: NA; D: TRBD2; J: TRBJ2-3; V: TRBV9; CDR3: CASSIGLAPDTQYF; DNA: TGTGCCAGCAGCATAGGACTAGCGCCAGATACGCAGTATTTT
size: NA; D: NA; J: TRBJ2-5; V: TRBV15; CDR3: CATSQGREETQYF; DNA: TGTGCCACGTCACAAGGACGGGAAGAGACCCAGTACTTC
size: NA; D: TRBD1; J: TRBJ1-2; V: TRBV29-1; CDR3: CSYGQALPTF; DNA: TGCAGCTACGGACAGGCGCTTCCCACCTTC
size: NA; D: NA; J: TRBJ2-3; V: TRBV29-1; CDR3: CSGDGSTDTQYF; DNA: TGCAGCGGGGACGGTAGCACAGATACGCAGTATTTT
size: NA; D: TRBD1; J: TRBJ2-1; V: TRBV29-1; CDR3: CSGTGGSYEQFF; DNA: TGCAGCGGGACAGGGGGTAGTTATGAGCAGTTCTTC
size: NA; D: NA; J: TRBJ2-3; V: TRBV7-2; CDR3: CASSLLASSTDTQYF; DNA: TGTGCCAGCAGCTTACTCGCGTCTAGCACAGATACGCAGTATTTT
size: NA; D: NA; J: TRBJ1-1; V: TRBV30; CDR3: CAWSVGGGTTEAFF; DNA: TGTGCCTGGAGTGTCGGGGGAGGGACCACTGAAGCTTTCTTT
size: few; D: NA; J: TRBJ1-1; V: TRBV29-1; CDR3: CSVARSREAFF; DNA: TGCAGCGTTGCCCGTTCCAGGGAAGCTTTCTTT
size: NA; D: NA; J: TRBJ1-2; V: TRBV28; CDR3: CASSGTDYGYTF; DNA: TGTGCCAGCTCCGGGACGGACTATGGCTACACCTTC
size: NA; D: NA; J: TRBJ1-1; V: TRBV28; CDR3: CASSFELNTEAFF; DNA: TGTGCCAGCAGTTTCGAATTGAACACTGAAGCTTTCTTT
size: NA; D: TRBD2; J: TRBJ2-7; V: TRBV9; CDR3: CASSGPGLAGLYEQYF; DNA: TGTGCCAGCAGCGGACCCGGACTAGCGGGGCTCTACGAGCAGTACTTC